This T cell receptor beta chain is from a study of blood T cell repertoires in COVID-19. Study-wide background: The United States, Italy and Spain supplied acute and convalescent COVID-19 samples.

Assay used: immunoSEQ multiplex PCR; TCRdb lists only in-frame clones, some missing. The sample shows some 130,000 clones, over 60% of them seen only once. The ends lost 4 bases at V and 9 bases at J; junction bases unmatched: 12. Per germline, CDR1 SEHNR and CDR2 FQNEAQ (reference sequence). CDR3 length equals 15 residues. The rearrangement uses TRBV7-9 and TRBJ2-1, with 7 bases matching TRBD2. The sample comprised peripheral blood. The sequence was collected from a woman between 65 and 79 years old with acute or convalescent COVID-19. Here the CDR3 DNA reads TGTGCCAGCAGCTCAAAGAGCGAGGGGAGGGGTGAGCAGTTCTTC. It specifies CASSSKSEGRGEQFF.